The 18 T cell receptor beta chains below all came from one sample that was sequenced in a study of T cells after yellow fever vaccination (dated by TCRdb to about 2019). The library was produced with 5' RACE. Sequenced using an Illumina HiSeq 2500. TCRdb's own reprocessing of the public reads used fastp at Q25 and MiXCR and kept productive beta chains. When rows share a CDR3 protein, they turn into one entry using the most common DNA and genes. This sample holds around 500,000 distinct CDR3 sequences; 20% to 25% were observed only once. The ten most abundant clones make up about a sixth of the sample. Read against the paper, the sample's treatment or condition label means: live attenuated yellow fever vaccine strain. The sample here was PBMCs, taken approximately 22 days after the first yellow fever vaccination. These receptors were taken from a man aged 18 to 35 who received the YFV17D yellow fever vaccine.

This clonotype appeared a few times. V is TRBV18 and J is TRBJ2-2; weak D call: TRBD2 (6 bases). CDR3 length: 15 residues. V shed 1 base and J shed 5 bases, with 11 bases lying between them. Germline V gene sequence: CDR1 KGHSH, CDR2 LQKENI. The CDR3 sequence is CASSPQGGRTGELFF. The CDR3 DNA follows: TGTGCCAGCTCACCACAGGGAGGTCGAACCGGGGAGCTGTTTTTT.

This chain connects TRBV4-1 to TRBJ2-2; D is perhaps TRBD1 (5 bases). The CDR3 is 20 amino acids. Germline lookup yields CDR1 MGHRA and CDR2 YSYEKL. Trimming pared 1 base from V and 7 bases from J, leaving 28 bases between. CDR3 sequence reads: CASSQVLVLQGPAVVGELFF. The CDR3 DNA sequence: TGCGCCAGCAGCCAAGTGTTGGTCCTTCAGGGTCCGGCTGTGGTCGGGGAGCTGTTTTTT.

The chain combines TRBV7-2 with TRBJ2-5, with TRBD1 as a possible D gene (6 bases). The V gene's germline CDR1 is SGHTA and CDR2 FQGNSA. CDR3 length: 16 residues. V was cut by 6 bases and J by 0 bases, with 17 bases left in between. This chain's CDR3 is CASSPRGSVYQETQYF. CDR3 in DNA: TGTGCCAGCAGTCCCAGGGGTAGCGTGTACCAAGAGACCCAGTACTTC.

J is TRBJ2-3 and V is TRBV27; 13 positions match TRBD2. Trimming removed 5 bases from V and 6 bases from J; junction bases left unmatched: 5. Germline assignment: CDR1 MNHEY and CDR2 SMNVEV (reference sequence). This CDR3 region has 15 residues. CDR3: CASSVLAGGPDTQYF. As DNA, the CDR3 is TGTGCCAGCAGTGTACTAGCGGGGGGGCCTGATACGCAGTATTTT.

This clonotype showed up just a few times. V is TRBV5-6 and J is TRBJ2-4; 8 nucleotides align to TRBD2. This CDR3 region has 17 residues. CDR1 and CDR2 from the germline V gene are SGHDT and YYEEEE. After removal of 6 bases from V and 0 bases from J, the junction contained 11 bases not matched to a gene. The CDR3 region has the DNA TGTGCCAGCACCTCACCCGCGGGGGGACTAGCCAAAAACATTCAGTACTTC. Encoded protein: CASTSPAGGLAKNIQYF. The whole variable domain, remainder taken from reference TRBV5-6 and TRBJ2-4, is DAGVTQSPTHLIKTRGQQVTLRCSPKSGHDTVSWYQQALGQGPQFIFQYYEEEERQRGNFPDRFSGHQFPNYSSELNVNALLLGDSALYLCASTSPAGGLAKNIQYFGAGTRLSVL.

The V gene is TRBV6-5, the J gene TRBJ2-3; D possibly corresponds to TRBD2 (5 bases). Germline assignment: CDR1 MNHEY and CDR2 SVGAGI. The CDR3 runs to 14 residues. With 2 bases removed from V and 3 bases from J, the gap between germline ends came to 9 bases. The CDR3 DNA is TGTGCCAGCAGTTACGCCCAGCGGACAGATACGCAGTATTTT. Translation gives CASSYAQRTDTQYF.

V is TRBV15 and J is TRBJ2-7, with D possibly being TRBD1 (6 bases). The CDR3 is 15 amino acids. V was cut by 0 bases and J by 2 bases, with 11 bases left in between. Germline CDR1 is LNHNV and CDR2 is YYDKDF (reference sequence). CDR3 coding DNA: TGTGCCACCAGCAGAGATACACAGGGACCCTACGAGCAGTACGTC. Translating it yields CATSRDTQGPYEQYV.

This chain links TRBV3-1 with TRBJ2-5, with 9 bases aligning to TRBD1. CDR3 length: 16 amino acids. Germline V lookup: CDR1 LGHDT, CDR2 YNNKEL (reference sequence). The V and J ends lost 1 base and 5 bases, in that order; junction bases with no gene match: 8. The DNA of the CDR3 is TGTGCCAGCAGCCAAGCGTCGGGACAGGGCTTGGAGACCCAGTACTTC. Residues: CASSQASGQGLETQYF.

This clonotype has just a few counts. The chain carries TRBV29-1 and TRBJ1-1; D unclear. V lost 6 bases to trimming and J lost 5 bases, with 13 bases between them. The germline V gene encodes CDR1 SQVTM and CDR2 ANQGSEA. This CDR3 has 12 amino acids. CDR3 DNA: TGCAGCGTCTGCACCTGGGGAACTGAAGCTTTCTTT. This encodes CSVCTWGTEAFF.

This clonotype was seen a few times. This rearrangement joins TRBV6-5 to TRBJ2-3; D may correspond to TRBD1 or TRBD2 (5 bases each). The germline V gene has CDR1 MNHEY and CDR2 SVGAGI. The CDR3 runs 16 residues. The ends were cut back, 6 bases at V and 9 bases at J, with 25 bases in the middle. CDR3 loop: CASSYQGMKERGTQYF. CDR3 coding DNA: TGTGCCAGCAGCTACCAGGGTATGAAGGAGCGAGGGACGCAGTATTTT.

In this sample, this clonotype turned up many times. This chain connects TRBV6-1 to TRBJ2-5; perhaps D is TRBD1 or TRBD2 (7 bases each). V was pared by 5 bases and J by 5 bases, with 21 bases between. The CDR3 has 16 amino acids. The germline V gene encodes CDR1 MNHNS and CDR2 SASEGT. For the CDR3, the DNA is TGTGCCAGCAGTCCTAAGCTCAGGGGGGGTGAGGAGACCCAGTACTTC. Residues: CASSPKLRGGEETQYF.

This clonotype was counted only a few times. This chain joins TRBV28 and TRBJ1-5; tentative D call: TRBD1 (5 bases). This CDR3 is built from 16 residues. V gave up 11 bases and J gave up 1 base, with 21 bases separating them. From germline, CDR1 is MDHEN and CDR2 SYDVKM. The DNA for the CDR3 is TGTGCCGTCGCCGGGCAGGGAATAGGGAGCAATCAGCCCCAGCATTTT. Protein: CAVAGQGIGSNQPQHF.

This clonotype was seen only a few times. The chain carries TRBV15 and TRBJ1-1; D gene ambiguous. The CDR3 sequence is 13 residues long. Germline CDR1 and CDR2: LNHNV and YYDKDF (reference sequence). V dropped 3 bases and J dropped 5 bases, with 10 bases sitting between them. The DNA of the CDR3 is TGTGCCACCAGCAGTCGGACGGTAACTGAAGCTTTCTTT. It codes for CATSSRTVTEAFF. Drawing the rest from reference TRBV15 and TRBJ1-1, the complete variable domain is DAMVIQNPRYQVTQFGKPVTLSCSQTLNHNVMYWYQQKSSQAPKLLFHYYDKDFNNEADTPDNFQSRRPNTSFCFLDIRSPGLGDTAMYLCATSSRTVTEAFFGQGTRLTVV.

This clonotype came up a few times. V and J are TRBV10-3 and TRBJ2-7; no definite D call. This CDR3 region has 13 residues. Deletions cut 6 bases from V and 3 bases from J, with 12 bases between. Looked up from germline, CDR1 is ENHRY and CDR2 is SYGVKD. The CDR3 DNA reads TGTGCCATCAGCTCTGACACAATCTACGAGCAGTACGTC. Protein: CAISSDTIYEQYV.

This clonotype was recorded a few times. The chain employs TRBV6-2 or TRBV6-3 and TRBJ2-5; TRBD2 matches at 14 bases. V gave up 6 bases and J gave up 4 bases; unmatched junction bases: 7. CDR3 length equals 16 residues. CDR1 is MNHEY and CDR2 is SVGEGT in the germline V gene. The CDR3 sequence is CASSPGGTSGGETQYF. CDR3 sequence (DNA): TGTGCCAGCAGCCCCGGGGGGACTAGCGGGGGAGAGACCCAGTACTTC.

CDR3 in DNA: TGTGCCAGCAGCGCAGAAGGAGATCTCAAAAACATTCAGTACTTC. Protein sequence: CASSAEGDLKNIQYF. The chain links TRBV4-2 to TRBJ2-4, with D unclear. The CDR3 has 15 amino acids. V shed 5 bases and J shed 3 bases, with 14 bases lying between them. CDR1 and CDR2 (germline): LGHNA, YNFKEQ.

Points on this clonotype: The junction and the germline gene differ at one end; a read error may be behind it. The CDR3 DNA reads as TGTGCCAGCAGCCCACAGGGGACTGAAACTTTCTTT. This encodes CASSPQGTETFF. The chain carries TRBV7-9 and TRBJ1-1; 7 nucleotides line up with TRBD1. Germline V gene data show CDR1 as SEHNR and CDR2 as FQNEAQ (reference sequence). The CDR3 consists of 12 residues. Full variable domain (remainder filled in from reference TRBV7-9 and TRBJ1-1): DTGVSQNPRHKITKRGQNVTFRCDPISEHNRLYWYRQTLGQGPEFLTYFQNEAQLEKSRLLSDRFSAERPKGSFSTLEIQRTEQGDSAMYLCASSPQGTETFFGQGTRLTVV.

This clonotype has only a few counts. CDR3 sequence (DNA): TGTGCCAGCAGCTCCCCACGGGGTGTAGCTTTCTTT. This gives the protein CASSSPRGVAFF. The rearrangement joins TRBV7-9 to TRBJ1-1; D not resolved. This CDR3 spans 12 amino acids. Trimming took off 4 bases at V and 10 bases at J, with 13 bases between the two ends. The germline V gene has CDR1 SEHNR and CDR2 FQNEAQ (reference sequence). The whole variable domain, filled in from reference TRBV7-9 and TRBJ1-1, reads DTGVSQNPRHKITKRGQNVTFRCDPISEHNRLYWYRQTLGQGPEFLTYFQNEAQLEKSRLLSDRFSAERPKGSFSTLEIQRTEQGDSAMYLCASSSPRGVAFFGQGTRLTVV.